The rows below give T cell receptor beta chains drawn from one sample of a study of post-analysis software for immune sequencing data. Each CDR3 protein gets one entry after TCRdb re-called the PCR reads with MiXCR. The data show approximately 460,000 distinct CDR3 sequences, with nearly 45% seen just once and around 10% held by the top ten. What was sequenced was blood. The receptors derive from a girl aged 5-17 years with multiple sclerosis. Both conserved end residues are part of each CDR3. The D gene is left open where the match is weak. Where a row states a size, it is once, few, many or the class of an expanded clone; other rows omit it.

V	D	size	J	CDR3	DNA
TRBV20-1	TRBD2	.	TRBJ2-1	CSARGEWDYLFYEQFF	TGCAGTGCTAGAGGAGAGTGGGACTACCTTTTCTATGAGCAGTTCTTC
TRBV6-2/TRBV6-3	.	.	TRBJ2-1	CASSLTGGEQFF	TGTGCCAGCAGTTTGACAGGAGGTGAGCAGTTCTTC
TRBV9	.	.	TRBJ1-4	CASSVATAPEKLFF	TGTGCCAGCAGCGTAGCCACAGCTCCTGAAAAACTGTTTTTT
TRBV29-1	.	.	TRBJ2-3	CSVEVSAPDTQYF	TGCAGCGTTGAAGTGTCAGCACCAGATACGCAGTATTTT
TRBV7-2	.	.	TRBJ2-2	CASSLRGSGNTGELFF	TGTGCCAGCAGCTTAAGGGGTAGCGGGAACACCGGGGAGCTGTTTTTT
TRBV12-3/TRBV12-4	TRBD1	few	TRBJ2-7	CASSSARGSYEQYF	TGTGCCAGCAGTTCCGCCAGGGGGTCCTACGAGCAGTACTTC
TRBV5-1	.	.	TRBJ2-7	CASSNTGTAPYEQYF	TGCGCCAGCAGCAATACCGGTACAGCGCCCTACGAGCAGTACTTC
TRBV5-1	TRBD1	.	TRBJ2-7	CASSLFTGAYEQYF	TGCGCCAGCAGCTTGTTTACAGGGGCGTACGAGCAGTACTTC
TRBV20-1	.	few	TRBJ2-1	CSAPRGLAGVYNEQFF	TGCAGTGCTCCTAGGGGGCTAGCGGGTGTGTACAATGAGCAGTTCTTC
TRBV5-5	TRBD1	.	TRBJ2-6	CASSSTGDGANVLTF	TGTGCCAGCAGCTCAACAGGGGACGGGGCCAACGTCCTGACTTTC
TRBV28	.	few	TRBJ2-7	CASSPPDRAYEQYF	TGTGCCAGCAGTCCCCCGGACCGAGCCTACGAGCAGTACTTC
TRBV6-1	.	once	TRBJ1-1	CASSEDWGTEAFF	TGTGCCAGCAGTGAAGACTGGGGGACTGAAGCTTTCTTT
TRBV25-1	.	few	TRBJ2-7	CASSESGGSYEQYF	TGTGCCAGCAGTGAATCGGGCGGGTCCTACGAGCAGTACTTC
TRBV28	TRBD2	.	TRBJ2-3	CASSLYGRLGGRARTDTQYF	TGTGCCAGCAGTTTATATGGGCGGTTGGGCGGGAGGGCACGCACAGATACGCAGTATTTT
TRBV7-6	.	once	TRBJ1-1	CASSPRGVYTEAFF	TGTGCCAGCAGCCCGCGAGGCGTTTACACTGAAGCTTTCTTT
TRBV12-3/TRBV12-4	.	many	TRBJ2-5	CASSLGTYQETQYF	TGTGCCAGCAGTTTAGGGACATATCAAGAGACCCAGTACTTC
TRBV2	.	once	TRBJ1-2	CASSGGEIYGYTF	TGTGCCAGCAGTGGTGGGGAGATCTATGGCTACACCTTC
TRBV27	.	.	TRBJ2-1	CASSLSGGQSYNEQFF	TGTGCCAGCAGTTTATCCGGGGGGCAATCCTACAATGAGCAGTTCTTC
TRBV29-1	.	.	TRBJ1-2	CSVFGQGGGYTF	TGCAGCGTTTTCGGGCAGGGAGGCGGCTACACCTTC
TRBV6-2/TRBV6-3	.	.	TRBJ2-1	CASTGSSYNEQFF	TGTGCCAGCACGGGGTCTAGCTACAATGAGCAGTTCTTC
TRBV6-5	.	.	TRBJ2-7	CASSYSARGREQYF	TGTGCCAGCAGTTACTCGGCTCGGGGGCGGGAGCAGTACTTC
TRBV28	TRBD2	.	TRBJ2-1	CASSETSGIGNEQFF	TGTGCCAGCAGTGAGACTAGCGGGATAGGAAATGAGCAGTTCTTC
TRBV5-1	.	.	TRBJ2-7	CASSAPGTEQYF	TGCGCCAGCAGCGCCCCAGGGACCGAGCAGTACTTC
TRBV27	TRBD1	.	TRBJ2-1	CASSLAGQGLVGEQFF	TGTGCCAGCAGTTTAGCGGGACAGGGGTTAGTCGGTGAGCAGTTCTTC
TRBV11-2	TRBD2	.	TRBJ2-5	CASRRRLAETQYF	TGTGCCAGCAGGCGAAGACTAGCAGAGACCCAGTACTTC
TRBV5-1	TRBD2	once	TRBJ2-5	CASSWTSGGETQYF	TGCGCCAGCAGCTGGACTAGCGGGGGAGAGACCCAGTACTTC
TRBV5-1	TRBD2	few	TRBJ2-5	CASSLARTSGRKETQYF	TGCGCCAGCAGCTTGGCACGGACTAGCGGACGCAAAGAGACCCAGTACTTC
TRBV7-9	.	.	TRBJ1-2	CASSSALAGYGYTF	TGTGCCAGCAGCTCTGCACTGGCGGGCTATGGCTACACCTTC
TRBV28	TRBD1	.	TRBJ2-7	CASEYRQGDEQYF	TGTGCCAGTGAGTACCGACAGGGTGACGAGCAGTACTTC
TRBV7-9	.	few	TRBJ1-5	CASSSELYRVRQPQHF	TGTGCCAGCAGCTCAGAGCTATACAGGGTTCGGCAGCCCCAGCATTTT
TRBV7-2	.	once	TRBJ2-7	CASSLGTDLISCEQYF	TGTGCCAGCAGCTTAGGGACGGATTTAATTTCCTGCGAGCAGTACTTC
TRBV20-1	TRBD1	.	TRBJ1-2	CSVRGQGMFYGYTF	TGCAGTGTTAGGGGACAGGGCATGTTCTATGGCTACACCTTC
TRBV29-1	.	.	TRBJ2-7	CSVVRPGALAGSAYEQYF	TGCAGCGTCGTCCGCCCAGGGGCCCTGGCTGGTTCAGCCTACGAGCAGTACTTC
TRBV6-2/TRBV6-3	.	.	TRBJ2-1	CASSYRLQSSYNEQFF	TGTGCCAGCAGTTACCGGTTACAAAGCTCCTACAATGAGCAGTTCTTC
TRBV20-1	TRBD2	few	TRBJ2-3	CSASTPAGFTDTQYF	TGCAGTGCTAGTACACCAGCGGGGTTCACAGATACGCAGTATTTT
TRBV9	.	.	TRBJ2-7	CASSAGTARYEQYF	TGTGCCAGCAGCGCTGGGACGGCGCGCTACGAGCAGTACTTC